There are many counts of the clone carrying this TCR beta chain. What it binds is unknown. This sample is part of a study of T cell repertoires in cytomegalovirus infection. Study background: Evidence of both CMV infection and a matching HLA type came from public TCR beta signatures.

This CDR3 is 14 amino acids long. CDR1 is SGHRS, CDR2 YFSETQ, per germline. The junction had 5 bases not matched to a gene; V was cut back by 0 bases and J by 9 bases. TCRdb fed the reads into MiXCR, producing one record per CDR3 protein. In the table there are 300,000 or so distinct CDR3 sequences, around 10% of which are singletons. Study-wide points: Carriers of CMV and the relevant HLA type were discriminated by public TCR beta frequency. HLA-C-restricted CMV-specific TCR beta clonotypes were dominant in the ex vivo response.

This chain joins TRBV5-1 and TRBJ1-4; 7 nucleotides line up with TRBD1. The sample consisted of PBMCs. This clonotype was sampled from a human donor in good health (CMV status not recorded). Some clones in this sample may be carry-over from other donors' samples. In DNA form, the CDR3 reads TGCGCCAGCAGCTTGGAGGTACAGGGGAAAAAACTGTTTTTT. Translating gives CASSLEVQGKKLFF.